A selection of T cell receptor beta chains follows, all from one sample in a study of Ad26.COV2.S vaccination and SARS-CoV-2 variants. Generated by immunoSEQ multiplex PCR, the TCRdb table keeps only in-frame clones and is missing some. The sample records 300,000 to 350,000 clones, around four fifths being singletons. The sample consisted of peripheral blood, taken in a trial of Ad26.COV2.S vaccine versus placebo. The receptors come from a person between 18 and 65 years old who received the Ad26.COV2.S COVID-19 vaccine or a placebo. Each CDR3 is given with its conserved first and last residue. A D gene is named only where the DNA matches it firmly. Size tells how often a clone was seen (once, few, many) or the class of an expanded clone, and some rows leave it out.

d_call clone_size j_call v_call cdr3_nt cdr3_aa
- - TRBJ1-2 TRBV5-1 TGCGCCAGCAGCCAGGACATGAACTATGGCTACACCTTC CASSQDMNYGYTF
TRBD1 few TRBJ1-5 TRBV10-3 TGTGCCATCAGTAGACAGGGGGCCGATCAGCCCCAGCATTTT CAISRQGADQPQHF
- - TRBJ2-1 TRBV6-6 TGTGCCAGCAGTTACTCGGGGTACAATGAGCAGTTCTTC CASSYSGYNEQFF
- - TRBJ1-6 TRBV27 TGTGCCAGCAGTTTCGAAGGAGGCTATAATTCACCCCTCCACTTT CASSFEGGYNSPLHF
TRBD1 - TRBJ1-2 TRBV28 TGTGCCAGCAGTCCCCCCCCGGCAGGGGGTTATGGCTACACCTTC CASSPPPAGGYGYTF
- - TRBJ2-1 TRBV14 TGTGCCAGCAGCCAACCGGAGCAGTTCTTC CASSQPEQFF
- - TRBJ2-1 TRBV19 TGTGCCAGTAGTATGGTGCTAGCGCCTTACAATGAGCAGTTCTTC CASSMVLAPYNEQFF
- - TRBJ1-4 TRBV5-8 TGTGCCAGCAGCCTCGGAACTAATGAAAAACTGTTTTTT CASSLGTNEKLFF
TRBD1 - TRBJ2-3 TRBV11-2 TGTGCCAGCAGTTTTATTGGGGACAGGATCACAGATACGCAGTATTTT CASSFIGDRITDTQYF
- - TRBJ2-7 TRBV21-1 TGTGCCAGCAGCGGACCGGGGACAGATTCCTCCTACGAGCAGTACTTC CASSGPGTDSSYEQYF
TRBD1 - TRBJ1-4 TRBV4-1 TGCGCCAGCAGCCAGAGTCCGGGACAGGGTAATGAAAAACTGTTTTTT CASSQSPGQGNEKLFF
- - TRBJ2-6 TRBV3-1/TRBV3-2 TGTGCCAGCAGCCAAGAAGCTCTGGTTGGGGCCAACGTCCTGACTTTC CASSQEALVGANVLTF
- - TRBJ2-5 TRBV5-8 TGTGCCAGCAGCCGTAGCGCGGAGACCCAGTACTTC CASSRSAETQYF
TRBD2 - TRBJ2-5 TRBV4-1 TGCGCCAGCAGCCAAGATGCCAGCGGGGGATCGGAGACCCAGTACTTC CASSQDASGGSETQYF
- - TRBJ2-2 TRBV7-2 TGTGCCAGCAGGGCCGACAGAGCGAACACCGGGGAGCTGTTTTTT CASRADRANTGELFF
- - TRBJ2-3 TRBV19 TGTGCCAGTAGTAGGGGAGAGATCACAGATACGCAGTATTTT CASSRGEITDTQYF
- few TRBJ1-6 TRBV15 TGTGCCACCAGCAGAGGCCGGGGTCTGGCACCCCTCCACTTT CATSRGRGLAPLHF
- - TRBJ2-2 TRBV5-1 TGCGCCAGCAGCTTGCTTGGGGTGGAGAGCACCGGGGAGCTGTTTTTT CASSLLGVESTGELFF
TRBD2 once TRBJ2-7 TRBV11-2 TGTGCCAGCAGCTTAGGGCTAGCGGGGAACTACGAGCAGTACTTC CASSLGLAGNYEQYF
- - TRBJ2-7 TRBV27 TGTGCCAGCAAACTAGGGGTTTTCTACGAGCAGTACTTC CASKLGVFYEQYF
- - TRBJ1-2 TRBV9 TGTGCCAGCAGCGCCGGGAGCTCTAACTATGGCTACACCTTC CASSAGSSNYGYTF
- - TRBJ2-7 TRBV10-3 TGTGCCATCAGGGCGACAGGAAGCTCCTACGAGCAGTACTTC CAIRATGSSYEQYF
- - TRBJ1-2 TRBV11-3 TGTGCCAGCAGCTTACGCCAAACAGGGCAGGGCTACACCTTC CASSLRQTGQGYTF
TRBD2 - TRBJ2-7 TRBV5-5 TGTGCCAGCAGCTTCCGACTAGCGGGGGTCCCCTACGAGCAGTACTTC CASSFRLAGVPYEQYF
- - TRBJ2-7 TRBV2 TGTGCCAGCAGTGCTCTAACCCTATACGAGCAGTACTTC CASSALTLYEQYF
- - TRBJ2-7 TRBV5-1 TGCGCCAGCAGCGGGCAGGGGATATACGAGCAGTACTTC CASSGQGIYEQYF
TRBD2 - TRBJ2-1 TRBV5-1 TGCGCCAGCAGCTCCGGGGGGAACAATGAGCAGTTCTTC CASSSGGNNEQFF
TRBD1 - TRBJ1-5 TRBV28 TGTGCCAGCAGTTTAGGACAGGGGAGCAATCAGCCCCAGCATTTT CASSLGQGSNQPQHF
- - TRBJ1-4 TRBV7-2 TGTGCCAGCAGCTTATCCCCTGCAGGCACTAATGAAAAACTGTTTTTT CASSLSPAGTNEKLFF
- - TRBJ2-1 TRBV20-1 TGCAGTGCGGCTACCTACAATGAGCAGTTCTTC CSAATYNEQFF
- once TRBJ1-2 TRBV28 TGTGCCAGCAGTCCCAGGGAGATAAGGGGCTACACCTTC CASSPREIRGYTF
- few TRBJ2-6 TRBV5-1 TGCGCCAGCAGCTTGGACGGATACTCTGGGGCCAACGTCCTGACTTTC CASSLDGYSGANVLTF
- once TRBJ1-4 TRBV5-1 TGCGCCAGCAGGTACGCGACGACTAATGAAAAACTGTTTTTT CASRYATTNEKLFF
TRBD1 once TRBJ1-1 TRBV11-2 TGTGCCAGCAGCTCTTACAGGGGTTTGACTGAAGCTTTCTTT CASSSYRGLTEAFF
TRBD1 - TRBJ1-6 TRBV5-1 TGCGCCAGCAGCTGGGACAGCTCAGATTCACCCCTCCACTTT CASSWDSSDSPLHF
- - TRBJ1-5 TRBV2 TGTGCCAGCAGTGGGGTAGGGAGGCTCGGTGGTCAGCCCCAGCATTTT CASSGVGRLGGQPQHF
TRBD1 - TRBJ1-2 TRBV10-3 TGTGCCATCAGGCACTCGACCGCAGGGGGATCGCTTGGTGAAAGGGTTAACTATGGCTACACCTTC CAIRHSTAGGSLGERVNYGYTF
TRBD1 - TRBJ2-7 TRBV5-1 TGCGCCAGCGCTCCTATACCGGGACAGGGATCCTACGAGCAGTACTTC CASAPIPGQGSYEQYF
TRBD1 - TRBJ1-5 TRBV4-1 TGCGCCAGCAGCCAAGAGGGGCAGGGGGGTCAGCCCCAGCATTTT CASSQEGQGGQPQHF
TRBD1 - TRBJ2-5 TRBV10-3 TGTGCCATCAGAGACCGGGACAGGGGGCAAGAGACCCAGTACTTC CAIRDRDRGQETQYF
- - TRBJ1-1 TRBV25-1 TGTGCCAGCAGTGCAGAAGGAGGGGTTCTCACTGAAGCTTTCTTT CASSAEGGVLTEAFF